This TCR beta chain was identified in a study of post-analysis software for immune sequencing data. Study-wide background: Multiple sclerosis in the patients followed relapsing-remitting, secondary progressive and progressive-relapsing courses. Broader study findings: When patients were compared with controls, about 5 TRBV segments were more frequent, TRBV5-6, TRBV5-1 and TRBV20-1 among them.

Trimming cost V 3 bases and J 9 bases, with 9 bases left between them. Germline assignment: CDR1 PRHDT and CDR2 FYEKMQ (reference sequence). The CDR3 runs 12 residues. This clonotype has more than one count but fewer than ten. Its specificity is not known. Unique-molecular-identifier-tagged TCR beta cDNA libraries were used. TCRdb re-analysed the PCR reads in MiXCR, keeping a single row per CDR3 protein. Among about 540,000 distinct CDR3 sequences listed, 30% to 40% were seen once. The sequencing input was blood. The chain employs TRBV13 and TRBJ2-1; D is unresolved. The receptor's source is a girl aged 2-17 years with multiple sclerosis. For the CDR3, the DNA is TGTGCCAGCAGCTTCTGGGCAGGTGAGCAGTTCTTC. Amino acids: CASSFWAGEQFF.